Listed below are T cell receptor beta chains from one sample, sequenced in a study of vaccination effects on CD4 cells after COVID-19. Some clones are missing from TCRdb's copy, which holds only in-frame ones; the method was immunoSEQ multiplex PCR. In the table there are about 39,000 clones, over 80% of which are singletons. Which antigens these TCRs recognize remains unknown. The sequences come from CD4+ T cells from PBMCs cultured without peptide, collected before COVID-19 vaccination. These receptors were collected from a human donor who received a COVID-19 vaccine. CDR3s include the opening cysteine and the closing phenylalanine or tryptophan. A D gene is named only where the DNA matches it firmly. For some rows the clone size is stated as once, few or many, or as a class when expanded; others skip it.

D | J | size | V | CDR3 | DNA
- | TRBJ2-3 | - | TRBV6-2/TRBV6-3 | CASSIWTGTDTQYF | TGTGCCAGCAGTATCTGGACCGGCACAGATACGCAGTATTTT
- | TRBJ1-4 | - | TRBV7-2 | CASSRGLNEKLFF | TGTGCCAGCAGCCGGGGTCTCAATGAAAAACTGTTTTTT
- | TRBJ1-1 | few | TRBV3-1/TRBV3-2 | CASSQERRPPNTEAFF | TGTGCCAGCAGCCAAGAGCGTAGGCCGCCGAACACTGAAGCTTTCTTT
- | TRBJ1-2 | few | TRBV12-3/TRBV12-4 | CASSPQYSYTF | TGTGCCAGCAGTCCTCAATATAGCTACACCTTC
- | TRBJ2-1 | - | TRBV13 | CASSPPRVRKNNEQFF | TGTGCCAGCAGCCCTCCACGGGTTCGTAAAAACAATGAGCAGTTCTTC
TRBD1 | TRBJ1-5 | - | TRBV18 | CASSEGQGSNQPQHF | TGTGCCAGCTCAGAAGGACAGGGGAGCAATCAGCCCCAGCATTTT
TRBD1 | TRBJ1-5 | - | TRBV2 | CASRGQGDFQPQHF | TGTGCCAGCAGGGGTCAGGGGGACTTTCAGCCCCAGCATTTT
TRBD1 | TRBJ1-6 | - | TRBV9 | CASSALGGQGDSPLHF | TGTGCCAGCAGCGCCCTCGGGGGACAGGGGGATTCACCCCTCCACTTT
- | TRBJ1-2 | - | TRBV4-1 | CASSPQGRYGYTF | TGCGCCAGCAGCCCCCAGGGGAGGTATGGCTACACCTTC
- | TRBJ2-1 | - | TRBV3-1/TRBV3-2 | CASSQVVSGIGNEQFF | TGTGCCAGCAGCCAAGTCGTCTCAGGGATCGGCAATGAGCAGTTCTTC
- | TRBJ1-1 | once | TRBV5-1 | CASSFHGVNTEAFF | TGCGCCAGCAGCTTTCACGGGGTGAACACTGAAGCTTTCTTT
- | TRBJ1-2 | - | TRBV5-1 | CASSLLGLQPYGYTF | TGCGCCAGCAGCTTGCTAGGTTTACAGCCCTATGGCTACACCTTC
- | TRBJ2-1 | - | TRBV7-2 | CASSRRGGASNEQFF | TGTGCCAGCAGCCGGAGGGGGGGGGCAAGTAATGAGCAGTTCTTC
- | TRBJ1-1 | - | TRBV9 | CASSPNAGAGSEAFF | TGTGCCAGCAGCCCCAATGCCGGAGCTGGGAGTGAAGCTTTCTTT
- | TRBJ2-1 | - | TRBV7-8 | CASSFGGVYNEQFF | TGTGCCAGCAGCTTTGGGGGTGTCTACAATGAGCAGTTCTTC
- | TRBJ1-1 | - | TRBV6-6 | CASSYSTSGNTEAFF | TGTGCCAGCAGTTACTCGACGTCAGGGAACACTGAAGCTTTCTTT
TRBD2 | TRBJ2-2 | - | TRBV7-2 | CASRSGGNTGELFF | TGTGCCAGCAGGTCGGGGGGGAACACCGGGGAGCTGTTTTTT
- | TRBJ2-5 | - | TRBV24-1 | CATSRGTALQETQYF | TGTGCCACCAGTCGGGGGACGGCCCTCCAAGAGACCCAGTACTTC
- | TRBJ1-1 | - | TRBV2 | CASSSSLGAVYAAFF | TGTGCCAGCAGTTCCTCATTGGGGGCCGTTTATGCGGCTTTCTTT
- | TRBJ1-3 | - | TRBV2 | CASSLAVSGNTIYF | TGTGCCAGCAGTCTTGCGGTTAGTGGAAACACCATATATTTT
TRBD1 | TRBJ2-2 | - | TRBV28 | CASRGDRVGTGELFF | TGTGCCAGCAGGGGAGACAGGGTCGGCACCGGGGAGCTGTTTTTT
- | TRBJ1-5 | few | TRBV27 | CASSPDLVQPQHF | TGTGCCAGCAGTCCCGATCTGGTCCAGCCCCAGCATTTT
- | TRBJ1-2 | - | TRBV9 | CASSVGAVDAYGYTF | TGTGCCAGCAGCGTAGGGGCAGTGGACGCCTATGGCTACACCTTC
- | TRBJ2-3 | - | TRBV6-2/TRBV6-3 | CASSDNSPPDTQYF | TGTGCCAGCAGCGACAATTCACCCCCAGATACGCAGTATTTT
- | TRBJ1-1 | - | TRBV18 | CASSPPGVFPLMNTEAFF | TGTGCCAGCTCACCACCAGGGGTGTTCCCCCTCATGAACACTGAAGCTTTCTTT
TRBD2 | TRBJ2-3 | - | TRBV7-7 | CASSPGLLSTDTQYF | TGTGCCAGCAGCCCGGGACTACTTAGCACAGATACGCAGTATTTT
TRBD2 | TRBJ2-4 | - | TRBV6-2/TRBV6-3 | CASSRAGGGDIQYF | TGTGCCAGCAGCAGAGCGGGGGGAGGAGACATTCAGTACTTC
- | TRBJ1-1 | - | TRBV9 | CASSVDPLNTEAFF | TGTGCCAGCAGCGTAGATCCGTTGAACACTGAAGCTTTCTTT
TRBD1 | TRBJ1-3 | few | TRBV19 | CASSGQGIGNTIYF | TGTGCCAGTAGTGGACAGGGGATAGGAAACACCATATATTTT
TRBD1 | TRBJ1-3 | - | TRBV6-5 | CASGRGPGNTIYF | TGTGCCAGCGGCAGGGGGCCTGGAAACACCATATATTTT
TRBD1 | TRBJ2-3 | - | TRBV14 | CASSQRLAGGETQYF | TGTGCCAGCAGCCAAAGGTTAGCAGGGGGCGAGACGCAGTATTTT
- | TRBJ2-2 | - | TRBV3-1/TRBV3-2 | CASSQGLQGTGELFF | TGTGCCAGCAGCCAGGGACTTCAGGGCACCGGGGAGCTGTTTTTT
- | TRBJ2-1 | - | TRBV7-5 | CARSRTGTDLLGNEQFF | TGTGCCAGAAGCCGTACCGGGACAGACCTCCTCGGCAATGAGCAGTTCTTC
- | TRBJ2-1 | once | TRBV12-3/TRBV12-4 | CASTRRDEQFF | TGTGCCAGCACTCGAAGGGATGAGCAGTTCTTC
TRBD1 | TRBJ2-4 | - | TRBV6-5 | CASPRGSKNIQYF | TGTGCCAGCCCCAGGGGGTCCAAAAACATTCAGTACTTC
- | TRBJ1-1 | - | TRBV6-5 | CASSQRPGNTEAFF | TGTGCCAGCAGTCAACGCCCAGGGAACACTGAAGCTTTCTTT